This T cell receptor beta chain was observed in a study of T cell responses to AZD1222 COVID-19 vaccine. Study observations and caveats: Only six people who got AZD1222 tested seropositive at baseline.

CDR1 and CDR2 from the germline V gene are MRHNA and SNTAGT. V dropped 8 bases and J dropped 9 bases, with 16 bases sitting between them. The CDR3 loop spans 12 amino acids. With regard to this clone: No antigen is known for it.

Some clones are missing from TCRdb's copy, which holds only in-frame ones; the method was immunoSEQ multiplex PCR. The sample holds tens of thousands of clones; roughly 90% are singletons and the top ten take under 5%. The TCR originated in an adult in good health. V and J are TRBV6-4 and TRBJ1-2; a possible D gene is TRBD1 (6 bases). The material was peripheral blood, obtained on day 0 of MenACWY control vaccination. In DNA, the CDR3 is TGTGCCAGCCAGGGACAAGATTTTAGCTACACCTTC. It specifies CASQGQDFSYTF.